This T cell receptor (beta chain) was retrieved from a study of T cell responses to AZD1222 COVID-19 vaccine. Study-level findings and limits: Clonal diversity was possibly underestimated, and the donors were mostly white British, with more females. Once two AZD1222 doses were given, Spike-specific TCR breadth and depth went up. Close to half of all spike-specific TCRs reportedly target regions of the variants that are unmutated.

A remark on this clone: What it recognizes is unknown.

Libraries were prepared by immunoSEQ multiplex PCR; TCRdb keeps only in-frame clonotypes and omits some of them. The sample has 150,000 to 200,000 clones, 88% seen once. Germline CDR1 is MNHEY and CDR2 is SMNVEV (reference sequence). There are 14 residues in the CDR3. V was clipped by 4 bases and J by 8 bases, with 14 bases between them. The rearrangement links TRBV27 to TRBJ1-4; D unclear. The receptor comes from an adult who received the AZD1222 COVID-19 vaccine. Sequenced material: peripheral blood, taken 28 days after the second AZD1222 dose. CDR3 protein: CASSSEPKGEKLFF. The DNA of the CDR3 is TGTGCCAGCAGTTCTGAGCCGAAAGGGGAAAAACTGTTTTTT.